Listed here is a single T cell receptor (beta chain). These data come from a study of early stage breast cancer tumors. Across the whole study: About 80% of the 16 invasive tumors were ER+, PR+ and HER2-. Each sample averaged about 9.4-fold read coverage.

Clones were sequenced by immunoSEQ multiplex PCR, and TCRdb holds only the in-frame ones, with some missing. This sample yields tens of thousands of clones, of which 79% are seen a single time; more than 3% belongs to the top ten. Germline V gene data show CDR1 as SGDLS and CDR2 as YYNGEE. The CDR3 has 17 residues. Trimming at V came to 0 bases and at J to 4 bases, leaving 10 bases not matched to a gene. The receptor was isolated from a person between 60 and 70 years old with breast cancer. The sequenced sample consisted of blood. The V and J genes are TRBV9 and TRBJ1-2, with 9 bases lining up with TRBD1. CDR3 protein: CASSVATDRGPAYGYTF. CDR3 coding DNA: TGTGCCAGCAGCGTAGCTACGGACAGGGGACCAGCCTATGGCTACACCTTC.